A single sample is the source of the 23 T cell receptor beta chains below, sequenced in a study of cytomegalovirus exposure and HLA in healthy donors. The PCR was carried out with 60 Vbeta primers and 13 Jbeta primers. TCRdb's copy holds only in-frame clones and misses some; the assay was immunoSEQ multiplex PCR. This table has over 200,000 clones, 82% appearing once. Source material: PBMCs. These receptors all stem from a middle-aged woman in good health and CMV-seropositive.

This clone came up a few times. V gene TRBV20-1 combines with J gene TRBJ1-2, with a possible D match to TRBD1 (6 bases). The V and J ends lost 5 bases and 8 bases respectively, with 12 bases between them. The CDR3 runs to 11 residues. Germline CDR1 reads DFQATT; CDR2 reads SNEGSKA (reference sequence). CDR3 sequence: CSASDRGGYTF. The DNA for the CDR3 is TGCAGTGCTTCGGACAGAGGAGGCTACACCTTC.

The rearrangement joins TRBV4-1 to TRBJ1-1; 9 bases align to TRBD1. The V gene's germline CDR1 is MGHRA and CDR2 YSYEKL. The junction had 19 bases not matched to a gene; V was cut back by 5 bases and J by 6 bases. The CDR3 loop spans 18 amino acids. CDR3 DNA sequence: TGCGCCAGCAGCAAGACGCCGGGCAAGGGACAGGGTCGTTCTGAAGCTTTCTTT. Translation gives CASSKTPGKGQGRSEAFF.

The chain carries TRBV30 and TRBJ2-7; no firm D call. V was shortened by 0 bases and J by 3 bases, with 6 bases between the two germline ends. Germline CDR1 is GTSNPN and CDR2 is SVGIG (reference sequence). The CDR3 covers 12 residues. The CDR3: CAWSVHSYEQYF. CDR3 bases: TGTGCCTGGAGTGTTCATAGCTACGAGCAGTACTTC.

This chain uses TRBV10-3 with TRBJ1-2; D unclear. This CDR3 comprises 14 residues. The germline V gene encodes CDR1 ENHRY and CDR2 SYGVKD. V lost 3 bases, J lost 4 bases, and 12 bases lay in between. The DNA of the CDR3 is TGTGCCATCAGTGAATCGGGGTACGTCTATGGCTACACCTTC. Translating gives CAISESGYVYGYTF.

The chain recombines TRBV4-2 with TRBJ2-3; TRBD1 aligns across 10 bases. The length of the CDR3 is 17 residues. After removal of 2 bases from V and 0 bases from J, the junction contained 5 bases not matched to a gene. CDR1 and CDR2 from the germline V gene are LGHNA and YNFKEQ. In nucleotides, the CDR3 is TGTGCCAGCAGCCAAAGGGGACAGGGGAAGAGCACAGATACGCAGTATTTT. Protein: CASSQRGQGKSTDTQYF.

The rearrangement joins TRBV7-2 to TRBJ1-4; 7 bases fit TRBD1. Trimming at V came to 5 bases and at J to 3 bases, leaving 3 bases not matched to a gene. Germline assignment: CDR1 SGHTA and CDR2 FQGNSA. The CDR3 runs 14 residues. The CDR3 here is CASSPGQANEKLFF. DNA for the CDR3: TGTGCCAGCAGCCCCGGACAGGCTAATGAAAAACTGTTTTTT. Supplemented by reference TRBV7-2 and TRBJ1-4, the full variable domain reads GAGVSQSPSNKVTEKGKDVELRCDPISGHTALYWYRQSLGQGLEFLIYFQGNSAPDKSGLPSDRFSAERTGGSVSTLTIQRTQQEDSAVYLCASSPGQANEKLFFGSGTQLSVL.

This sequence joins TRBV4-1 and TRBJ2-1; 8 nucleotides match TRBD2. There are 17 residues in the CDR3. From germline, CDR1 is MGHRA and CDR2 YSYEKL. V was pared by 1 base and J by 2 bases, with 7 bases of the junction left unmatched. The CDR3 nucleotides are TGCGCCAGCAGCCAAGGCAGACTAGCGTCCCCCTACAATGAGCAGTTCTTC. The encoded protein is CASSQGRLASPYNEQFF.

The rearrangement links TRBV25-1 to TRBJ2-7; the match to TRBD1 covers 9 bases. Germline loops: CDR1 MGHDK, CDR2 SYGVNS. The CDR3 covers 15 residues. V lost 3 bases and J lost 0; bases outside the gene matches: 3. CDR3 in DNA: TGTGCCAGCAGTGACGGGACAGGGACCTCCTACGAGCAGTACTTC. This encodes CASSDGTGTSYEQYF.

V and J are TRBV9 and TRBJ2-3, with TRBD2 identical over 14 bases. Germline V lookup: CDR1 SGDLS, CDR2 YYNGEE. This CDR3 spans 18 amino acids. The V segment lost 0 bases and the J segment 4 bases; nucleotides outside the gene matches: 7. CDR3 sequence (DNA): TGTGCCAGCAGCGTAGCCTCGGGACTAGCGGGAGTCGCAGATACGCAGTATTTT. As protein: CASSVASGLAGVADTQYF. The whole variable domain, remainder taken from reference TRBV9 and TRBJ2-3, is DSGVTQTPKHLITATGQRVTLRCSPRSGDLSVYWYQQSLDQGLQFLIQYYNGEERAKGNILERFSAQQFPDLHSELNLSSLELGDSALYFCASSVASGLAGVADTQYFGPGTRLTVL.

V and J are TRBV9 and TRBJ2-5; no reliable D call. Germline-derived CDR1 and CDR2 are SGDLS and YYNGEE. Deletions cut 3 bases from V and 1 base from J, with 10 bases between. The CDR3 extends over 14 amino acids. CDR3 residues: CASSGEVRQETQYF. The CDR3 DNA reads as TGTGCCAGCAGCGGAGAAGTGCGCCAAGAGACCCAGTACTTC.

V is TRBV21-1 and J is TRBJ1-1; no check of the table's D call, TRBD1, against the DNA was made. TRBV21-1 is a recognized pseudogene. The length of the CDR3 is 20 residues. In nucleotides, the CDR3 is TGTGCCAGCAGCGGAAACCCCAAGGGGGCCCGTCGGAACATGAACACTGAAGCTTTCTTT. Amino acids: CASSGNPKGARRNMNTEAFF.

The chain combines TRBV4-2 with TRBJ2-7, with D tentatively TRBD2 (6 bases). CDR3 size: 17 residues. V dropped 1 base and J dropped 5 bases, with 21 bases sitting between them. Germline values: CDR1 LGHNA, CDR2 YNFKEQ. CDR3 in DNA: TGTGCCAGCAGCCAAGGTGAAAGGAGGGAGTATGAACACGAGCAGTACTTC. It is translated as CASSQGERREYEHEQYF.

The V call is TRBV7-8, the J call TRBJ2-7; TRBD2 agrees at 10 bases. The junction had 15 bases not matched to a gene; V was cut back by 5 bases and J by 2 bases. Germline lookup yields CDR1 SGHVS and CDR2 FQNEAQ. The CDR3 loop spans 18 amino acids. DNA of the CDR3: TGTGCCAGCAGCCCAACGGCTAGCGGGAGTGTCTCTCCCTACGAGCAGTACTTC. Amino acid sequence: CASSPTASGSVSPYEQYF.

Turning to this clone: The same CDR3 can be traced to other DNA sequences in this sample. The chain recombines TRBV5-1 with TRBJ2-3, with 7 nucleotides matching TRBD2. The V gene end was trimmed by 0 bases and the J gene end by 1 base; junction bases not matched to a gene: 5. The CDR3 has 16 residues. Germline values: CDR1 SGHRS, CDR2 YFSETQ. CDR3 DNA sequence: TGCGCCAGCAGCTTGGGTGGCGGGAGTGGCACAGATACGCAGTATTTT. Its protein is CASSLGGGSGTDTQYF.

This clone has only one observation. J is TRBJ2-3 and V is TRBV7-3; maybe TRBD2 (5 bases). The CDR3 has 14 residues. Germline V gene sequence: CDR1 SGHTA, CDR2 FQGTGA. V gave up 2 bases and J gave up 2 bases, with 8 bases separating them. This chain's CDR3 is CASSLYGNTDTQYF. CDR3 DNA sequence: TGTGCCAGCAGCTTATACGGGAACACAGATACGCAGTATTTT.

This chain connects TRBV20-1 to TRBJ2-1; D is ambiguous. The CDR3 loop spans 11 amino acids. CDR1 is DFQATT and CDR2 is SNEGSKA in the germline V gene (reference sequence). The germline V and J ends were trimmed by 3 bases and 5 bases, with 5 bases remaining between them. The CDR3 loop reads CSARGDNEQFF. DNA of the CDR3: TGCAGTGCTAGGGGCGACAATGAGCAGTTCTTC.

This clone appeared once. CDR3 bases: TGTGCCAGCAGTTACGGGGCGGGAGCAAGTATTACGCAGTATTTT. Residues: CASSYGAGASITQYF. The V and J genes are TRBV6-5 and TRBJ2-3, with 7 bases matching TRBD2. Germline assignment: CDR1 MNHEY and CDR2 SVGAGI. This CDR3 is built from 15 residues. V dropped 2 bases and J dropped 8; count of bases not matched to a gene: 10.

The rearrangement joins TRBV6-5 to TRBJ1-5, with a weak D call TRBD1 (5 bases). This CDR3 spans 14 amino acids. V shed 3 bases and J shed 2 bases, with 8 bases lying between them. Germline-derived CDR1 and CDR2 are MNHEY and SVGAGI. CDR3 residues: CASSYGGGNQPQHF. Here the CDR3 DNA reads TGTGCCAGCAGTTATGGGGGGGGCAATCAGCCCCAGCATTTT.

The V gene is TRBV11-2, the J gene TRBJ2-5, with TRBD2 matching 12 bases. The germline V gene encodes CDR1 SGHAT and CDR2 FQNNGV. The ends lost 5 bases at V and 7 bases at J; junction bases unmatched: 11. This CDR3 contains 16 residues. The CDR3 here is CASSVTSGGIGGTQYF. CDR3 DNA: TGTGCCAGCAGCGTCACTAGCGGGGGGATTGGGGGGACCCAGTACTTC.

This clone turned up a few times. J is TRBJ2-5 and V is TRBV29-1; 7 bases match TRBD1. V gave up 5 bases and J gave up 0 bases; unmatched junction bases: 6. The germline CDR1 and CDR2 sequences are SQVTM and ANQGSEA. This CDR3 spans 14 amino acids. CDR3 region: CSVSLQGNQETQYF. In nucleotides, the CDR3 is TGCAGCGTTTCCCTACAGGGGAACCAAGAGACCCAGTACTTC.

The chain is built from TRBV9 and TRBJ2-3; TRBD2 is a possible D gene (7 bases). Germline V gene sequence: CDR1 SGDLS, CDR2 YYNGEE. V shed 0 bases and J shed 1 base, with 12 bases lying between them. This CDR3 is 16 amino acids long. The CDR3 sequence: CASSVGGGRGTDTQYF. CDR3 DNA sequence: TGTGCCAGCAGCGTAGGGGGGGGGCGGGGCACAGATACGCAGTATTTT.

V usage is TRBV7-2 and J usage is TRBJ1-3; possibly TRBD1 for D (5 bases). CDR3 length: 15 amino acids. Trimming removed 5 bases from V and 0 bases from J, with 11 bases in between. The germline CDR1 and CDR2 sequences are SGHTA and FQGNSA. CDR3 nucleotides: TGTGCCAGCAGCCCGACGGGGGTCTCTGGAAACACCATATATTTT. It yields the protein CASSPTGVSGNTIYF. Complete variable domain (other parts from reference TRBV7-2 and TRBJ1-3): GAGVSQSPSNKVTEKGKDVELRCDPISGHTALYWYRQSLGQGLEFLIYFQGNSAPDKSGLPSDRFSAERTGGSVSTLTIQRTQQEDSAVYLCASSPTGVSGNTIYFGEGSWLTVV.

The chain combines TRBV30 with TRBJ1-4; 7 bases match TRBD1. Germline V CDR1 and CDR2: GTSNPN, SVGIG (reference sequence). The CDR3 loop spans 14 amino acids. The J segment lost 6 bases and the V segment lost 4 bases, leaving 8 bases of the junction unmatched. CDR3 in DNA: TGTGCCTGGAACCCCAGGGGGAGCGATGAAAAACTGTTTTTT. It encodes CAWNPRGSDEKLFF.